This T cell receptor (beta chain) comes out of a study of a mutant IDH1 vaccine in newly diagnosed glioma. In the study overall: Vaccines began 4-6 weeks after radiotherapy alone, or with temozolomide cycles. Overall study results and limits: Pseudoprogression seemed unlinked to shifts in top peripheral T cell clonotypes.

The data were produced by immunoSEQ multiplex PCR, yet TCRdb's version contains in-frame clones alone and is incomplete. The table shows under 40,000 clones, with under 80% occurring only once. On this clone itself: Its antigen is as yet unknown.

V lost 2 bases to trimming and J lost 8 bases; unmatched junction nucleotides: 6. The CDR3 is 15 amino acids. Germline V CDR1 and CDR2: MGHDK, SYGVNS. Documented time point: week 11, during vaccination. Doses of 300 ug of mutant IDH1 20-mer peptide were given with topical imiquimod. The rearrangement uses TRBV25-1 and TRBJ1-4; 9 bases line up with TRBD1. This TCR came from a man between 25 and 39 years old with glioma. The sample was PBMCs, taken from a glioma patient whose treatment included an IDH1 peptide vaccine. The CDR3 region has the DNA TGTGCCAGCAGTGAAACCGGGACAGGGAACGAAAAACTGTTTTTT. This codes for CASSETGTGNEKLFF. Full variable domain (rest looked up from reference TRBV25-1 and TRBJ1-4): EADIYQTPRYLVIGTGKKITLECSQTMGHDKMYWYQQDPGMELHLIHYSYGVNSTEKGDLSSESTVSRIRTEHFPLTLESARPSHTSQYLCASSETGTGNEKLFFGSGTQLSVL.